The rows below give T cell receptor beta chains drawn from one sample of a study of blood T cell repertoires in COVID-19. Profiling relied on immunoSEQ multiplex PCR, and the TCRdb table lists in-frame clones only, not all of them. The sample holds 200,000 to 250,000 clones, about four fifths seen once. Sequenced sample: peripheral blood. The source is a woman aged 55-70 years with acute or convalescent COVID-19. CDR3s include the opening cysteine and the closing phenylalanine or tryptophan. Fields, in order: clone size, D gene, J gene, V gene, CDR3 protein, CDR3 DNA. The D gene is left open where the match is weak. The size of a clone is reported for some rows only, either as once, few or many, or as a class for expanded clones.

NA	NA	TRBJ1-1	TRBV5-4	CASSWEQGNTEAFF	TGTGCCAGCAGCTGGGAACAGGGGAACACTGAAGCTTTCTTT
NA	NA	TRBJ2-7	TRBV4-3	CASSQTGGKNYEQYF	TGCGCCAGCAGTCAGACCGGGGGTAAGAACTACGAGCAGTACTTC
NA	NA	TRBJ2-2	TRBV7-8	CASSLESRTSFTGELFF	TGTGCCAGCAGCTTAGAATCCAGGACATCTTTCACCGGGGAGCTGTTTTTT
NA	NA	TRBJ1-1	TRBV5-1	CASSLGSGYMNTEAFF	TGCGCCAGCAGCTTGGGGTCAGGATACATGAACACTGAAGCTTTCTTT
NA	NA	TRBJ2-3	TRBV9	CASSVDPPRGALDTQYF	TGTGCCAGCAGCGTAGATCCCCCCCGGGGGGCCTTAGATACGCAGTATTTT
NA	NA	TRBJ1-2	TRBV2	CASSATGLGLTNYGYTF	TGTGCCAGCAGTGCTACAGGGCTGGGGCTCACTAACTATGGCTACACCTTC
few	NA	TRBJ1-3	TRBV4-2	CASSQDAGRNTIYF	TGTGCCAGCAGCCAAGATGCAGGCAGAAACACCATATATTTT
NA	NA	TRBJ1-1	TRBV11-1	CASSLRRLDEAFF	TGTGCCAGCAGCTTAAGGAGGTTGGATGAAGCTTTCTTT
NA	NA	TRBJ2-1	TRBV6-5	CASSYSRTPYNEQFF	TGTGCCAGCAGTTACTCGCGGACACCCTACAATGAGCAGTTCTTC
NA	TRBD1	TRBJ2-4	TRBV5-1	CASSLDRGTAKNIQYF	TGCGCCAGCAGCTTGGACAGGGGGACAGCCAAAAACATTCAGTACTTC
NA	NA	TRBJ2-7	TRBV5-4	CASSLVGAPYEQYF	TGTGCCAGCAGCTTGGTGGGGGCCCCTTACGAGCAGTACTTC
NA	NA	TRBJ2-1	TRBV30	CAWMWGGTYNEQFF	TGTGCCTGGATGTGGGGGGGCACCTACAATGAGCAGTTCTTC
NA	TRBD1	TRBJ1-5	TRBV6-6	CASSSTDRGQGQPQHF	TGTGCCAGCAGCTCCACCGACAGGGGGCAGGGTCAGCCCCAGCATTTT
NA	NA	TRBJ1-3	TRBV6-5	CASTKAGFGNTIYF	TGTGCCAGCACCAAGGCGGGTTTTGGAAACACCATATATTTT
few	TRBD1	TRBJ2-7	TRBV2	CASSELGTGFYEQYF	TGTGCCAGCAGTGAATTGGGGACAGGGTTCTACGAGCAGTACTTC
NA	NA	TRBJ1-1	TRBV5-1	CASSGDKGNTEAFF	TGCGCCAGCAGCGGGGACAAGGGCAACACTGAAGCTTTCTTT
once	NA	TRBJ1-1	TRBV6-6	CASSYSTEGTEAFF	TGTGCCAGCAGTTACTCGACGGAGGGCACTGAAGCTTTCTTT
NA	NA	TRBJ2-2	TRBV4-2	CASSQEGGATGELFF	TGTGCCAGCAGCCAAGAGGGGGGAGCGACCGGGGAGCTGTTTTTT
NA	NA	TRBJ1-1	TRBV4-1	CASSQGSQGGTEAFF	TGCGCCAGCAGCCAAGGGTCCCAGGGAGGAACTGAAGCTTTCTTT
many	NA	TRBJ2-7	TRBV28	CASSSPRTATYEQYF	TGTGCCAGCAGTTCCCCCCGGACAGCCACCTACGAGCAGTACTTC
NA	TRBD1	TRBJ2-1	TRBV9	CASSGQGNKNEQFF	TGTGCCAGCAGCGGACAGGGGAACAAGAATGAGCAGTTCTTC
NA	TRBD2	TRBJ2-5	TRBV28	CASQRPGLASETQYF	TGTGCCAGCCAACGCCCGGGACTAGCGTCAGAGACCCAGTACTTC
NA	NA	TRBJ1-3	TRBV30	CACHGQGNTIYF	TGTGCCTGCCACGGACAGGGAAACACCATATATTTT
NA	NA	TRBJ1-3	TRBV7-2	CASSLAPGHGNTIYF	TGTGCCAGCAGCTTAGCTCCAGGGCACGGGAACACCATATATTTT
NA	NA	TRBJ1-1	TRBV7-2	CASSLTGTHTEAFF	TGTGCCAGCAGCTTAACAGGAACGCACACTGAAGCTTTCTTT
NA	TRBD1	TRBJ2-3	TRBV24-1	CATSRGTGASTDTQYF	TGTGCCACCAGTCGGGGGACAGGTGCTAGCACAGATACGCAGTATTTT
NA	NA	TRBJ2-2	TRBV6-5	CASSYYVSGKLFF	TGTGCCAGCAGTTACTACGTATCCGGGAAGCTGTTTTTT
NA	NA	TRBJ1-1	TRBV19	CASRIEGMNTEAFF	TGTGCCAGTCGGATTGAGGGAATGAACACTGAAGCTTTCTTT